The 22 T cell receptor beta chains given below trace back to one sample, sequenced in a study of CD8+ T cells in alopecia areata listed by TCRdb under 2018. The sample's time point label, decoded: baseline before oral tofacitinib. Library method: the immunoSEQ multiplex PCR assay. RNA was extracted from all samples and reverse transcribed into cDNA, which served as template for TCR sequencing. The immuneACCESS repertoire file appears here via TCRdb, limited to in-frame rearrangements. These files lack a portion of the clones; in checked studies, under half of the deficit traces to unresolved V genes, and the cause of the others is not known. The table for this sample lists around 140,000 clones; about 47% of them were counted only once. The top ten constitute more than 0.95% of the sample. This sample comprised CD4+ T cells sorted from blood, obtained at week 0. The receptors here all came from a human donor with alopecia areata.

The genes are TRBV5-1 and TRBJ2-7; D call uncertain. Between the trimmed V and J ends, which lost 0 bases and 9 bases, there was a span of 16 bases. Germline V gene data show CDR1 as SGHRS and CDR2 as YFSETQ. This CDR3 region has 14 residues. The CDR3 region is CASSLVPYQRRQYF. CDR3 bases: TGCGCCAGCAGCTTGGTGCCGTATCAAAGGCGGCAGTACTTC.

The table lists this clone with a few counts. CDR3 bases: TGCAGCGTTCGAGCAGGGAAAGAGACCCAGTACTTC. Translation gives CSVRAGKETQYF. The rearrangement uses TRBV29-1 and TRBJ2-5, with D tentatively TRBD1 (5 bases). Trimming took off 5 bases at V and 3 bases at J, with 10 bases between the two ends. Germline CDR1 and CDR2: SQVTM and ANQGSEA. The CDR3 loop spans 12 amino acids.

The chain joins TRBV10-3 to TRBJ2-5, with D possibly matching TRBD2 (6 bases). From germline, CDR1 is ENHRY and CDR2 SYGVKD. CDR3 length: 16 residues. Trimming cost V 6 bases and J 1 base, with 18 bases left between them. CDR3 amino acids: CAIRGGLATPQETQYF. In DNA form, the CDR3 reads TGTGCCATCAGGGGGGGTCTAGCGACCCCCCAAGAGACCCAGTACTTC.

This clone was found a few times. The chain links TRBV2 to TRBJ2-1; 9 bases fit TRBD2. V lost 4 bases and J lost 8; bases outside the gene matches: 9. This CDR3 is built from 15 residues. Germline V gives CDR1 SNHLY, CDR2 FYNNEI. In DNA, the CDR3 is TGTGCCAGCAGTGTCATATCTAGCGGGACACATGAGCAGTTCTTC. This translates into CASSVISSGTHEQFF.

This CDR3 is CASSTRPGEGYEQYF. For the CDR3, the DNA is TGTGCCAGCTCCACCCGGCCAGGGGAGGGTTACGAGCAGTACTTC. This rearrangement joins TRBV27 to TRBJ2-7; D may be TRBD2 (7 bases). Germline CDR1 is MNHEY and CDR2 is SMNVEV (reference sequence). The CDR3 is 15 residues long. Trimming pared 8 bases from V and 4 bases from J, leaving 21 bases between.

This clone turned up a few times. The genes are TRBV11-2 and TRBJ2-5, with a weak D call TRBD2 (5 bases). V was trimmed by 1 base and J by 7 bases, leaving 7 bases between them. Germline V gene lookup returns CDR1 SGHAT and CDR2 FQNNGV. The CDR3 contains 12 residues. CDR3 sequence reads: CASSLVAGTQYF. For the CDR3, the DNA is TGTGCCAGCAGCTTAGTCGCGGGGACCCAGTACTTC.

V and J are TRBV18 and TRBJ2-2; D ambiguous. Germline CDR1 and CDR2: KGHSH and LQKENI. This CDR3 comprises 16 residues. The ends were cut back, 2 bases at V and 0 bases at J, with 10 bases in the middle. The DNA of the CDR3 is TGTGCCAGCTCACCATTTGGGGTCGCGAACACCGGGGAGCTGTTTTTT. It is translated as CASSPFGVANTGELFF. The full variable domain, completed using reference TRBV18 and TRBJ2-2, is NAGVMQNPRHLVRRRGQEARLRCSPMKGHSHVYWYRQLPEEGLKFMVYLQKENIIDESGMPKERFSAEFPKEGPSILRIQQVVRGDSAAYFCASSPFGVANTGELFFGEGSRLTVL.

The V and J genes are TRBV30 and TRBJ2-5, with TRBD2 matching 7 bases. J was trimmed by 1 base and V by 0 bases; bases with no gene match: 11. This CDR3 is built from 17 residues. Germline lookup yields CDR1 GTSNPN and CDR2 SVGIG (reference sequence). CDR3 sequence (DNA): TGTGCCTGGAGTGTAGGGAGGGCTAGCGCCATCCAAGAGACCCAGTACTTC. Protein sequence: CAWSVGRASAIQETQYF.

Ten or more counts support this clone. V usage is TRBV7-9 and J usage is TRBJ2-3; 11 nucleotides line up with TRBD2. CDR1 SEHNR and CDR2 FQNEAQ come from the germline V gene (reference sequence). V was pared by 6 bases and J by 4 bases, with 15 bases of the junction left unmatched. CDR3 size: 18 residues. The DNA for the CDR3 is TGTGCCAGCAGGCGAGGGTTATCACTAGCGGGAGAGGCAGATACGCAGTATTTT. It encodes CASRRGLSLAGEADTQYF.

The chain couples TRBV25-1 to TRBJ1-2; TRBD1 agrees at 8 bases. Germline loops: CDR1 MGHDK, CDR2 SYGVNS. The CDR3 totals 13 residues. V dropped 5 bases and J dropped 4; count of bases not matched to a gene: 3. CDR3: CASSTGGAYGYTF. In nucleotides, the CDR3 is TGTGCCAGCAGTACAGGGGGGGCCTATGGCTACACCTTC.

The chain has TRBV27 and TRBJ2-4, with unresolved D. CDR3 length equals 16 residues. Per germline, CDR1 MNHEY and CDR2 SMNVEV (reference sequence). V lost 5 bases and J lost 1, with 15 bases in between. The CDR3 loop is CASSPAPTRAKNIQYF. The CDR3 DNA follows: TGTGCCAGCAGTCCCGCCCCTACCCGGGCCAAAAACATTCAGTACTTC.

V is TRBV6-5 and J is TRBJ1-2, with D unresolved. CDR3 size: 12 residues. Trimming left V 7 bases short and J 8 bases short, with 14 bases between. CDR1 is MNHEY, CDR2 SVGAGI, per germline. CDR3 region: CASMEGRGGYTF. The CDR3 DNA reads TGTGCCAGCATGGAAGGGAGAGGGGGCTACACCTTC.

The V and J genes are TRBV29-1 and TRBJ1-4; D is unresolved. The CDR3 covers 13 residues. V lost 6 bases and J lost 0, with 8 bases in between. The V gene's germline CDR1 is SQVTM and CDR2 ANQGSEA. Here the CDR3 DNA reads TGCAGCGTCCTACCTGCAACTAATGAAAAACTGTTTTTT. Protein product: CSVLPATNEKLFF.

The chain has TRBV10-3 and TRBJ2-2; the D gene could be TRBD1 or TRBD2 (5 bases each). V was trimmed by 0 bases and J by 5 bases, leaving 7 bases between them. This CDR3 has 14 amino acids. The germline gives CDR1 ENHRY, CDR2 SYGVKD. CDR3 nucleotides: TGTGCCATCAGTGAGTCGGGACGGACCGGGGAGCTGTTTTTT. Amino acid sequence: CAISESGRTGELFF.

J is TRBJ2-5 and V is TRBV18; the D gene is possibly TRBD1 (6 bases). The V gene's germline CDR1 is KGHSH and CDR2 LQKENI. The length of the CDR3 is 12 residues. Trimming left V 6 bases short and J 4 bases short, with 9 bases between. CDR3 amino acids: CASSRGTETQYF. The CDR3, as DNA: TGTGCCAGCTCCAGGGGAACAGAGACCCAGTACTTC.

The chain has TRBV28 and TRBJ1-2; possible D gene TRBD1, 5 bases. Trimming took off 7 bases at V and 5 bases at J, with 11 bases between the two ends. CDR1 and CDR2 (germline): MDHEN, SYDVKM. This CDR3 comprises 12 residues. This chain's CDR3 is CASTDKGYGYTF. CDR3 sequence (DNA): TGTGCCAGCACCGACAAGGGGTATGGCTACACCTTC.

The chain is built from TRBV29-1 and TRBJ2-2; tentative D call: TRBD1 (5 bases). Deletions cut 3 bases from V and 6 bases from J, with 11 bases between. CDR3 length: 13 residues. Germline CDR1 is SQVTM and CDR2 is ANQGSEA. This chain's CDR3 is CSVDWGNPGELFF. As DNA, the CDR3 is TGCAGCGTTGATTGGGGCAACCCCGGGGAGCTGTTTTTT.

The chain joins TRBV2 to TRBJ2-1; the match to TRBD2 covers 11 bases. The CDR3 consists of 17 residues. Per the germline V gene, CDR1 is SNHLY and CDR2 is FYNNEI. V was clipped by 8 bases and J by 0 bases; unmatched bases: 9. The CDR3 region has the DNA TGTGCCAGCCAGGGACTAGCGGAACTCCGCTCCTACAATGAGCAGTTCTTC. This gives the protein CASQGLAELRSYNEQFF.

This chain links TRBV15 with TRBJ2-7; 13 bases are shared with TRBD2. Germline V CDR1 and CDR2: LNHNV, YYDKDF (reference sequence). V lost 3 bases and J lost 2; bases outside the gene matches: 4. The CDR3 is 16 amino acids. The DNA of the CDR3 is TGTGCCACCAGCAGGGTGGGACTAGCGGGGACCTACGAGCAGTACTTC. It codes for CATSRVGLAGTYEQYF.

The rearrangement joins TRBV9 to TRBJ2-5; 8 bases line up with TRBD1. The J segment lost 6 bases and the V segment lost 2 bases, leaving 3 bases of the junction unmatched. CDR3 length equals 13 residues. CDR1 and CDR2 (germline): SGDLS, YYNGEE. The CDR3 DNA is TGTGCCAGCAGCGTCCAGGGGGCAAAGACCCAGTACTTC. This codes for CASSVQGAKTQYF.

The CDR3 loop is CASSQDRASWLGQYF. The CDR3, as DNA: TGCGCCAGCAGCCAAGATCGGGCTAGCTGGTTGGGGCAGTACTTC. The chain is built from TRBV4-3 and TRBJ2-7; weak D call: TRBD2 (5 bases). V was shortened by 0 bases and J by 9 bases, with 18 bases between the two germline ends. The CDR3 length is 15 residues. Germline values: CDR1 LGHNA, CDR2 YSLEER.

The chain joins TRBV7-9 to TRBJ2-3; weak D call: TRBD2 (5 bases). The CDR3 contains 16 residues. Trimming cost V 5 bases and J 3 bases, with 18 bases left between them. Germline-derived CDR1 and CDR2 are SEHNR and FQNEAQ (reference sequence). The CDR3 nucleotides are TGTGCCAGCAGCCCGCTGACGGGGAGCTGGACAGATACGCAGTATTTT. It specifies CASSPLTGSWTDTQYF. Variable domain in full (rest from reference TRBV7-9 and TRBJ2-3): DTGVSQNPRHKITKRGQNVTFRCDPISEHNRLYWYRQTLGQGPEFLTYFQNEAQLEKSRLLSDRFSAERPKGSFSTLEIQRTEQGDSAMYLCASSPLTGSWTDTQYFGPGTRLTVL.